A single sample is the source of the 17 T cell receptor beta chains below, sequenced in a study of blood T cell repertoires in COVID-19 (dated by TCRdb to between 2020 and 2021). Receptor amplification or capture employed the immunoSEQ multiplex PCR assay. The clones in this table, taken by TCRdb from immuneACCESS, are in-frame only. Not every clone is retained; where verified, under half of the shortfall comes from an unresolved V gene, and the cause of the rest is unknown. The sample records more than 300,000 clones, under 95% of which are singletons. The ten top clones hold 2.5% to 4% of the sample. Sequencing used peripheral blood. These receptors came from a woman in her late teens or twenties who had recovered from COVID-19.

This chain connects TRBV19 to TRBJ1-2; no definite D call. The length of the CDR3 is 14 residues. V lost 4 bases and J lost 8, with 17 bases in between. Per the germline V gene, CDR1 is LNHDA and CDR2 is SQIVND (reference sequence). CDR3 in amino acids: CASSRREPLVGYTF. CDR3 coding DNA: TGTGCCAGTAGTAGGAGAGAGCCCTTGGTCGGCTACACCTTC.

This clone was counted a single time. A read error is likely, as this CDR3 ends without the conserved phenylalanine or tryptophan. It is unclear where the CDR3 begins or ends on the DNA, so no DNA is shown, and the CDR3 is as TCRdb lists it. The V call is TRBV11-3, the J call TRBJ2-7; whether TRBD1, the table's D call, matches the DNA was not checked. The CDR3 sequence runs 9 residues, both termini included. Germline-derived CDR1 and CDR2 are SGHNT and YENEEA. The CDR3 reads CASSTLQAI.

This clone was recorded a few times. V and J are TRBV25-1 and TRBJ2-5, with no clear D. This CDR3 is built from 11 residues. Trimming cost V 9 bases and J 5 bases, with 10 bases left between them. The germline V gene encodes CDR1 MGHDK and CDR2 SYGVNS. The CDR3 bases are TGTGCCAGAACAAATTGGGAGACCCAGTACTTC. Protein: CARTNWETQYF.

CDR3 sequence: CASSVRGGQDNSPLHF. The CDR3 region has the DNA TGTGCCAGCAGCGTCCGGGGAGGGCAAGATAATTCACCCCTCCACTTT. This chain connects TRBV9 to TRBJ1-6; D not certain. Germline V gene sequence: CDR1 SGDLS, CDR2 YYNGEE. Between the trimmed V and J ends, which lost 2 bases and 5 bases, there was a span of 14 bases. The CDR3 loop spans 16 amino acids.

CDR3 sequence (DNA): TGTGCCTGGAGTATAGGACAGGGCTACACCTTC. Translating gives CAWSIGQGYTF. The chain recombines TRBV30 with TRBJ1-2; weak D call: TRBD1 (6 bases). The CDR3 runs to 11 residues. Germline CDR1 and CDR2: GTSNPN and SVGIG (reference sequence). Trimming removed 2 bases from V and 8 bases from J, with 9 bases in between.

The V and J genes are TRBV4-1 and TRBJ1-4; D is unresolved. Germline CDR1 reads MGHRA; CDR2 reads YSYEKL. The CDR3 loop spans 13 amino acids. Trimming took off 1 base at V and 7 bases at J, with 7 bases between the two ends. CDR3 DNA: TGCGCCAGCAGCCAAGCCATAGCTGAAAAACTGTTTTTT. Translation: CASSQAIAEKLFF.

The chain couples TRBV12-5 to TRBJ2-1; 16 positions agree with TRBD2. This CDR3 comprises 18 residues. The J segment lost 5 bases and the V segment lost 4 bases, leaving 8 bases of the junction unmatched. CDR1 is LGHNT, CDR2 FRNRAP, per germline. The DNA for the CDR3 is TGTGCTAGTGGTTCCGGGACTAGCGGGAGGGCCGGCCACAATGAGCAGTTCTTC. This codes for CASGSGTSGRAGHNEQFF.

This rearrangement joins TRBV5-1 to TRBJ1-3, with D perhaps matching TRBD1 (6 bases). CDR3 length: 17 residues. V was cut by 0 bases and J by 4 bases, with 17 bases left in between. Germline loops: CDR1 SGHRS, CDR2 YFSETQ. The CDR3 spells CASSLVAGGAGGNTIYF. CDR3 nucleotide sequence: TGCGCCAGCAGCTTGGTGGCGGGGGGCGCGGGGGGAAACACCATATATTTT.

The gene calls are TRBV6-1 and TRBJ2-3, with 9 bases fitting TRBD1. V shed 4 bases and J 0 bases; nucleotides not matched to a gene: 17. This CDR3 has 20 residues. Germline values: CDR1 MNHNS, CDR2 SASEGT. The CDR3 region is CASSASSSGQGLLSTDTQYF. The CDR3 nucleotides are TGTGCCAGCAGTGCATCTTCTTCGGGACAGGGACTACTTAGCACAGATACGCAGTATTTT.

The chain links TRBV4-1 to TRBJ2-1; the match to TRBD2 covers 8 bases. The CDR3 sequence is 15 residues long. Germline V gene data show CDR1 as MGHRA and CDR2 as YSYEKL. V was pared by 3 bases and J by 0 bases, with 1 base of the junction left unmatched. The CDR3 protein is CASSHAGGSYNEQFF. The CDR3 DNA sequence: TGCGCCAGCAGCCACGCGGGGGGCTCCTACAATGAGCAGTTCTTC.

The chain combines TRBV29-1 with TRBJ1-1, with D tentatively TRBD1 (5 bases). This CDR3 has 13 residues. Per the germline V gene, CDR1 is SQVTM and CDR2 is ANQGSEA. V was shortened by 7 bases and J by 0 bases, with 12 bases between the two germline ends. The CDR3 sequence is CSGGSLMNTEAFF. CDR3 sequence (DNA): TGCAGCGGGGGCAGCCTAATGAACACTGAAGCTTTCTTT.

V and J are TRBV6-2 or TRBV6-3 and TRBJ1-5, with TRBD1 matching over 7 bases. With 4 bases clipped from V and 0 bases from J, the junction kept 15 bases outside the gene matches. The V gene's germline CDR1 is MNHEY and CDR2 SVGEGT. This CDR3 comprises 19 residues. This CDR3 is CASSSRQGGGVYSNQPQHF. In nucleotides, the CDR3 is TGTGCCAGCAGTTCCCGACAGGGTGGAGGGGTCTATAGCAATCAGCCCCAGCATTTT.

The gene calls are TRBV10-2 and TRBJ2-7, with 7 positions matching TRBD2. The V gene end was trimmed by 3 bases and the J gene end by 6 bases; junction bases not matched to a gene: 11. The CDR3 has 15 residues. In germline, CDR1 is WSHSY, CDR2 SAAADI. CDR3 loop: CASSDLWAGVGEQYV. For the CDR3, the DNA is TGCGCCAGCAGTGACTTATGGGCGGGAGTAGGCGAGCAGTACGTC.

This chain links TRBV11-2 with TRBJ2-1, with 13 bases identical to TRBD2. This CDR3 is 19 amino acids long. CDR1 and CDR2 from the germline V gene are SGHAT and FQNNGV. V was clipped by 5 bases and J by 3 bases; unmatched bases: 13. The DNA for the CDR3 is TGTGCCAGCAGCGGGGGACTAGCGGGGAGTCTGGTGGGCTACAATGAGCAGTTCTTC. Residues: CASSGGLAGSLVGYNEQFF.

The V call is TRBV11-3, the J call TRBJ2-1, with TRBD2 identical over 10 bases. V trimming: 4 bases; J trimming: 5 bases; junction bases outside the gene matches: 8. CDR1 is SGHNT, CDR2 YENEEA, per germline. The CDR3 covers 16 residues. The CDR3 DNA follows: TGTGCCAGCAGCTCTCCGGGGGGACTAGCGCACAATGAGCAGTTCTTC. Translated: CASSSPGGLAHNEQFF.

The rearrangement links TRBV21-1 to TRBJ2-5; the table's TRBD1 call for D was not verified on the DNA. TRBV21-1 has pseudogene status. The CDR3 length is 15 residues. CDR3 nucleotides: TGTGCCAGCCCCCCGGGACAGGGTGTCCGGGAGACCCAGTACTTC. As protein: CASPPGQGVRETQYF.

The chain combines TRBV6-5 with TRBJ2-7; TRBD2 matches at 8 bases. With 6 bases clipped from V and 4 bases from J, the junction kept 11 bases outside the gene matches. Germline CDR1 reads MNHEY; CDR2 reads SVGAGI. The CDR3 is 15 residues long. The CDR3 loop is CASRETSDSQYEQYV. DNA of the CDR3: TGTGCCAGCAGGGAGACTAGCGACTCCCAGTACGAGCAGTACGTC.